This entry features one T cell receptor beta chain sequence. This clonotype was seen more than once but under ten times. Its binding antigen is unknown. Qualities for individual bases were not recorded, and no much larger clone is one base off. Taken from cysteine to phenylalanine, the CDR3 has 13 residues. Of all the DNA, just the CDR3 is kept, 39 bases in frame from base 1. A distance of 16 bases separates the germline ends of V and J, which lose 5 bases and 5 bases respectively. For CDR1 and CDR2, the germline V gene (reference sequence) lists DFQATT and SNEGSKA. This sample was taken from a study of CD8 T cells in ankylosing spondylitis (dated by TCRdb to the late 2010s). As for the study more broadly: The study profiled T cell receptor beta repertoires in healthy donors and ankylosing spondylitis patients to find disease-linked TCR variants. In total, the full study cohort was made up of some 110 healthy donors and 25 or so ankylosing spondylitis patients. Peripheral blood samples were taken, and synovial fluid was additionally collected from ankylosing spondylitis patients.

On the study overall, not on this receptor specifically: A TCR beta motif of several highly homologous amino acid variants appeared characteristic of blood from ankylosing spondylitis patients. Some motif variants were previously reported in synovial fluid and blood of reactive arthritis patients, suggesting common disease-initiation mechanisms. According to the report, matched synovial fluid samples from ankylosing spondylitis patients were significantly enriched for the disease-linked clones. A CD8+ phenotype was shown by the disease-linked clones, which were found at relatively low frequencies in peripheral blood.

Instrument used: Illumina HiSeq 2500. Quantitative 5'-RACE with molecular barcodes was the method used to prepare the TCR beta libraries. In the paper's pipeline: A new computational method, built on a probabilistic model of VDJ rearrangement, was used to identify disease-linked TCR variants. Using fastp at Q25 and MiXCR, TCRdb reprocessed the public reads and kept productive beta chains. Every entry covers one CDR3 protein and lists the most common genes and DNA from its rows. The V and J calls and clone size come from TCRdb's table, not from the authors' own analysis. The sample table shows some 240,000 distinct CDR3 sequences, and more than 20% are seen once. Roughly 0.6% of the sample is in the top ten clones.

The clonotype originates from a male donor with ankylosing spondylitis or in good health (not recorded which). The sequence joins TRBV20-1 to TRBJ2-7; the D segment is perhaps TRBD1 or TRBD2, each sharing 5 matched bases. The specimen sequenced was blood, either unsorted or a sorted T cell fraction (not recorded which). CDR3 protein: CSALRGLKDEQYF. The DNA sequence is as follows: TGCAGTGCTTTGAGGGGCCTCAAGGACGAGCAGTACTTC.